A selection of T cell receptor beta chains follows, all from one sample in a study of T cell responses to AZD1222 COVID-19 vaccine. Some clones are missing from TCRdb's copy, which holds only in-frame ones; the method was immunoSEQ multiplex PCR. The sample lists more than 70,000 clones; 70% to 90% were seen once. This sample comprised peripheral blood, obtained on day 0 of MenACWY control vaccination. The receptor set was obtained from an adult in good health. Both conserved end residues are part of each CDR3. The D gene is left open where the match is weak. For some rows the clone size is stated as once, few or many, or as a class when expanded; others skip it.

clone_size j_call v_call d_call cdr3_aa cdr3_nt
NA TRBJ1-2 TRBV14 NA CASSQVRGTGVDANYGYTF TGTGCCAGCAGCCAAGTGAGGGGGACGGGGGTTGATGCTAACTATGGCTACACCTTC
NA TRBJ1-1 TRBV18 NA CASSLQDGVNTEAFF TGTGCCAGCTCACTCCAAGACGGAGTGAACACTGAAGCTTTCTTT
NA TRBJ2-7 TRBV10-1 TRBD2 CASSESGTSGCSYEQYF TGCGCCAGCAGTGAGTCTGGGACTAGCGGGTGTTCCTACGAGCAGTACTTC
NA TRBJ2-3 TRBV19 TRBD2 CASSESPAGITDTQYF TGTGCCAGTAGCGAGTCTCCAGCGGGAATCACAGATACGCAGTATTTT
few TRBJ2-5 TRBV5-4 NA CASSPGRAPAQETQYF TGTGCCAGCAGCCCCGGACGGGCTCCGGCTCAAGAGACCCAGTACTTC
NA TRBJ1-2 TRBV2 TRBD1 CASRLMGQGKGYTF TGTGCCAGCAGACTCATGGGACAGGGGAAGGGCTACACCTTC
NA TRBJ1-5 TRBV4-1 NA CASSQGRTNQPQHF TGCGCCAGCAGCCAAGGCCGCACCAATCAGCCCCAGCATTTT
once TRBJ2-1 TRBV15 NA CATSIIQGYNEQFF TGTGCCACCAGCATAATTCAGGGTTACAATGAGCAGTTCTTC
NA TRBJ1-2 TRBV19 NA CASSDGRGYGYTF TGTGCCAGTAGTGACGGGAGAGGCTATGGCTACACCTTC
NA TRBJ1-5 TRBV28 NA CASRVGLNQPQHF TGTGCCAGCAGGGTAGGGTTAAATCAGCCCCAGCATTTT
NA TRBJ1-4 TRBV5-1 TRBD1 CASRPGTDEKLFF TGCGCCAGCAGACCTGGGACAGATGAAAAACTGTTTTTT
NA TRBJ1-1 TRBV30 NA CAWGNGGNTEAFF TGTGCCTGGGGGAACGGGGGGAACACTGAAGCTTTCTTT
NA TRBJ2-5 TRBV4-3 NA CASSQERSGVETQYF TGCGCCAGCAGCCAAGAACGGTCAGGAGTAGAGACCCAGTACTTC
NA TRBJ2-6 TRBV18 NA CASSPAGTGANVLTF TGTGCCAGCTCACCCGCAGGGACTGGGGCCAACGTCCTGACTTTC
NA TRBJ1-6 TRBV5-1 NA CASSLGATAINSPLHF TGCGCCAGCAGCTTGGGAGCGACAGCTATTAATTCACCCCTCCACTTT
NA TRBJ1-1 TRBV20-1 NA CSASKVNTEAFF TGCAGTGCTAGTAAAGTGAACACTGAAGCTTTCTTT
NA TRBJ2-3 TRBV5-5 TRBD2 CASSGTSGGAVSLF TGTGCCAGCAGCGGGACTAGCGGGGGGGCGGTTTCCCTTTTT